The 29 T cell receptor beta chains below all came from one sample that was sequenced in a study of blood T cell repertoires in COVID-19. The assay was immunoSEQ multiplex PCR, and TCRdb's table has in-frame clones only and misses some. Among 300,000 or so clones, roughly 90% were seen once, and the ten largest hold less than 3%. The sample consisted of peripheral blood. These receptors all come from a young woman with COVID-19, enrolled during active disease.

The chain uses TRBV24-1 and TRBJ1-5; 8 bases align to TRBD1. V trimming: 3 bases; J trimming: 0 bases; junction bases outside the gene matches: 3. This CDR3 has 16 residues. Germline-derived CDR1 and CDR2 are KGHDR and SFDVKD. CDR3 loop: CATSDRTGNSNQPQHF. The DNA for the CDR3 is TGTGCCACCAGTGATCGGACAGGGAATAGCAATCAGCCCCAGCATTTT.

This sequence joins TRBV9 and TRBJ1-2, with unresolved D. CDR1 is SGDLS, CDR2 YYNGEE, per germline. The V end was cut by 3 bases, the J end by 4 bases, with 7 bases between. The CDR3 runs 12 residues. CDR3 residues: CASSGALYGYTF. DNA of the CDR3: TGTGCCAGCAGCGGGGCCCTCTATGGCTACACCTTC.

The chain links TRBV5-1 to TRBJ2-7; D gene unclear. From germline, CDR1 is SGHRS and CDR2 YFSETQ. There are 13 residues in the CDR3. V was pared by 1 base and J by 2 bases, with 7 bases between. CDR3 sequence: CASSLTSPYEQYF. The CDR3 DNA is TGCGCCAGCAGCTTGACATCCCCCTACGAGCAGTACTTC.

The chain combines TRBV5-4 with TRBJ1-2; TRBD1 agrees at 7 bases. V shed 0 bases and J 6 bases; nucleotides not matched to a gene: 11. The CDR3 covers 16 residues. Germline CDR1 reads SGHNT; CDR2 reads YYREEE (reference sequence). CDR3 amino acids: CASSLAGAGTDHGYTF. The CDR3 DNA follows: TGTGCCAGCAGCTTGGCGGGTGCCGGGACAGACCATGGCTACACCTTC.

J is TRBJ2-1 and V is TRBV6-2 or TRBV6-3, with D possibly matching TRBD2 (6 bases). V lost 4 bases and J 0 bases, leaving 16 bases between the germline ends. Looked up from germline, CDR1 is MNHEY and CDR2 is SVGEGT. This CDR3 spans 17 amino acids. The CDR3 bases are TGTGCCAGCAGTTCCCGGTTCGCGGGAAACTCCTACAATGAGCAGTTCTTC. It is translated as CASSSRFAGNSYNEQFF.

The chain links TRBV13 to TRBJ1-1; unclear D gene. Trimming shortened V by 0 bases and J by 0 bases, and 8 bases separated the two germline ends. Germline V gene data show CDR1 as PRHDT and CDR2 as FYEKMQ (reference sequence). The CDR3 runs 15 residues. The CDR3 bases are TGTGCCAGCAGCTTAGGCGGGTCAATGAACACTGAAGCTTTCTTT. Translation: CASSLGGSMNTEAFF.

J is TRBJ1-1 and V is TRBV9; 7 nucleotides line up with TRBD1. This CDR3 has 15 amino acids. Unmatched junction bases numbered 8, after V lost 0 bases and J lost 6 bases. Per the germline V gene, CDR1 is SGDLS and CDR2 is YYNGEE. The CDR3 sequence is CASSVGGGRSPEAFF. The CDR3 bases are TGTGCCAGCAGCGTAGGAGGGGGCCGATCCCCTGAAGCTTTCTTT.

This chain connects TRBV12-3 or TRBV12-4 to TRBJ1-1, with D hard to call. The CDR3 has 13 residues. Trimming pared 6 bases from V and 0 bases from J, leaving 8 bases between. The CDR3 nucleotides are TGTGCCAGCAGGGTGACAATGAACACTGAAGCTTTCTTT. It translates to CASRVTMNTEAFF.

This chain links TRBV5-1 with TRBJ1-1, with D maybe TRBD1 (6 bases). This CDR3 has 14 amino acids. CDR1 SGHRS and CDR2 YFSETQ come from the germline V gene. V lost 0 bases and J lost 5, with 11 bases in between. Here the CDR3 DNA reads TGCGCCAGCAGCTTGGTTGGGGGCCGGACTGAAGCTTTCTTT. Encoded protein: CASSLVGGRTEAFF. The entire variable domain, with the rest obtained from reference TRBV5-1 and TRBJ1-1, is as follows: KAGVTQTPRYLIKTRGQQVTLSCSPISGHRSVSWYQQTPGQGLQFLFEYFSETQRNKGNFPGRFSGRQFSNSRSEMNVSTLELGDSALYLCASSLVGGRTEAFFGQGTRLTVV.

The chain joins TRBV30 to TRBJ1-3; D unresolved. The length of the CDR3 is 12 residues. Germline V gene sequence: CDR1 GTSNPN, CDR2 SVGIG (reference sequence). The ends were cut back, 4 bases at V and 6 bases at J, with 10 bases in the middle. CDR3 bases: TGTGCCTGGAATTACGGGATAAACACCATATATTTT. Translation gives CAWNYGINTIYF.

J is TRBJ1-4 and V is TRBV14, with 7 positions matching TRBD1. V dropped 0 bases and J dropped 8; count of bases not matched to a gene: 3. Germline V lookup: CDR1 SGHDN, CDR2 FVKESK. The CDR3 has 14 residues. CDR3: CASSQENRGEKLFF. CDR3 bases: TGTGCCAGCAGCCAAGAGAACAGGGGCGAAAAACTGTTTTTT.

Regarding this clone: At one boundary the junction diverges from the germline segment, which might be a read error. The CDR3 is CASSLVDGQGVDF. CDR3 DNA: TGTGCCAGCAGCTTAGTCGATGGACAGGGGGTAGACTTC. The chain links TRBV7-9 to TRBJ2-5; TRBD1 agrees at 10 bases. CDR1 is SEHNR, CDR2 FQNEAQ, per germline (reference sequence). CDR3 size: 13 residues.

The rearrangement joins TRBV7-9 to TRBJ2-1; D unclear. The CDR3 covers 14 residues. Germline V lookup: CDR1 SEHNR, CDR2 FQNEAQ (reference sequence). V was clipped by 4 bases and J by 3 bases, with 10 bases between them. Written as DNA, the CDR3 is TGTGCCAGCAGCTCTCCGACGGGCTACAATGAGCAGTTCTTC. Protein: CASSSPTGYNEQFF.

V and J are TRBV4-1 and TRBJ1-2; tentatively, D is TRBD1 (5 bases). This CDR3 spans 15 amino acids. V lost 1 base and J lost 8, with 17 bases in between. CDR1 MGHRA and CDR2 YSYEKL come from the germline V gene. The CDR3, as DNA: TGCGCCAGCAGCCAAGGGAAGGGGCCTAACGGCGGCTACACCTTC. Encoded protein: CASSQGKGPNGGYTF.

On this clone itself: This sample includes further DNA sequences coding for the same CDR3. CDR3 protein: CASSLDRGGNQPQHF. The DNA of the CDR3 is TGTGCCAGCAGTCTCGACAGGGGGGGAAATCAGCCCCAGCATTTT. The chain links TRBV11-2 to TRBJ1-5; 9 bases are shared with TRBD1. Losses at the gene ends were 6 bases for V and 4 bases for J; bases not matched to a gene: 7. Looked up from germline, CDR1 is SGHAT and CDR2 is FQNNGV. The CDR3 consists of 15 residues.

The chain links TRBV2 to TRBJ2-1; 12 bases fit TRBD2. V trimming: 7 bases; J trimming: 6 bases; junction bases outside the gene matches: 7. Germline V gene lookup returns CDR1 SNHLY and CDR2 FYNNEI. This CDR3 is 15 amino acids long. CDR3 residues: CASTYGLAGPNEQFF. CDR3 nucleotides: TGTGCCAGCACATATGGACTAGCGGGACCCAATGAGCAGTTCTTC.

The rearrangement uses TRBV11-2 and TRBJ2-3; a possible D gene is TRBD2 (5 bases). CDR1 and CDR2 (germline): SGHAT, FQNNGV. Trimming took off 0 bases at V and 7 bases at J, with 14 bases between the two ends. The CDR3 contains 15 residues. The CDR3 protein is CASSLDSGGPNTQYF. CDR3 sequence (DNA): TGTGCCAGCAGCTTAGACTCAGGAGGTCCAAATACGCAGTATTTT. Drawing the rest from reference TRBV11-2 and TRBJ2-3, the complete variable domain is EAGVAQSPRYKIIEKRQSVAFWCNPISGHATLYWYQQILGQGPKLLIQFQNNGVVDDSQLPKDRFSAERLKGVDSTLKIQPAKLEDSAVYLCASSLDSGGPNTQYFGPGTRLTVL.

This rearrangement joins TRBV2 to TRBJ2-6; the D is unclear. Trimming shortened V by 6 bases and J by 0 bases, and 6 bases separated the two germline ends. Germline V lookup: CDR1 SNHLY, CDR2 FYNNEI. The CDR3 is 14 residues long. CDR3 sequence reads: CASSAASGANVLTF. In DNA, the CDR3 is TGTGCCAGCAGCGCGGCCTCTGGGGCCAACGTCCTGACTTTC.

This chain links TRBV4-2 with TRBJ1-3; D is unresolved. This CDR3 is 17 amino acids long. CDR1 and CDR2 (germline): LGHNA, YNFKEQ. V lost 0 bases to trimming and J lost 0 bases, with 12 bases between them. CDR3 sequence: CASSQEEGPSSGNTIYF. The CDR3 DNA sequence: TGTGCCAGCAGCCAAGAGGAGGGCCCAAGCTCTGGAAACACCATATATTTT.

The chain links TRBV6-5 to TRBJ1-2; a weak D match, TRBD1 (5 bases). Trimming removed 4 bases at V and 7 bases at J, with 7 bases between. The CDR3 consists of 11 residues. Germline V gene data show CDR1 as MNHEY and CDR2 as SVGAGI. CDR3 in amino acids: CASSWGGGYTF. Written as DNA, the CDR3 is TGTGCCAGCAGTTGGGGGGGTGGCTACACCTTC.

The J gene is TRBJ1-1, the V gene TRBV6-5, with 7 bases identical to TRBD1. CDR1 and CDR2 from the germline V gene are MNHEY and SVGAGI. With 5 bases clipped from V and 5 bases from J, the junction kept 11 bases outside the gene matches. The CDR3 has 15 amino acids. The CDR3 reads CASSLVYQGETEAFF. The CDR3 DNA reads TGTGCCAGCAGTCTAGTGTATCAGGGGGAGACTGAAGCTTTCTTT.

This chain links TRBV29-1 with TRBJ2-5; D is possibly TRBD1 (6 bases). V was trimmed by 0 bases and J by 2 bases, leaving 13 bases between them. From germline, CDR1 is SQVTM and CDR2 ANQGSEA. This CDR3 has 15 residues. The chain's CDR3 is CSVEDGAGAQETQYF. In nucleotides, the CDR3 is TGCAGCGTTGAAGATGGGGCAGGGGCTCAAGAGACCCAGTACTTC.

This clone was counted a few times. This rearrangement joins TRBV10-2 to TRBJ2-7, with D unresolved. Trimming pared 2 bases from V and 7 bases from J, leaving 6 bases between. Germline CDR1 is WSHSY and CDR2 is SAAADI. The CDR3 is 11 amino acids. CDR3 sequence (DNA): TGCGCCAGCAGTGAGCCCGGGGAGCAGTACTTC. Residues: CASSEPGEQYF.

In this sample, this clone turned up once. J is TRBJ2-2 and V is TRBV10-2; the match to TRBD2 covers 9 bases. The CDR3 loop spans 14 amino acids. Germline V CDR1 and CDR2: WSHSY, SAAADI. Trimming removed 3 bases from V and 5 bases from J; junction bases left unmatched: 1. The CDR3 nucleotides are TGCGCCAGCAGTGATAGCGGGGGAACCGGGGAGCTGTTTTTT. It is translated as CASSDSGGTGELFF.

The V gene is TRBV5-1, the J gene TRBJ1-2; 10 bases align to TRBD1. This CDR3 is 19 amino acids long. The V and J ends lost 2 bases and 7 bases, in that order; junction bases with no gene match: 20. CDR1 and CDR2 from the germline V gene are SGHRS and YFSETQ. The CDR3 DNA follows: TGCGCCAGCAGCTTACACACTCCGGGACAGGGGACGTCGGGTGGTGGCTACACCTTC. Translation: CASSLHTPGQGTSGGGYTF.

The V call is TRBV10-3, the J call TRBJ2-7; D is unresolved. This CDR3 is 17 amino acids long. The V gene's germline CDR1 is ENHRY and CDR2 SYGVKD. V was shortened by 2 bases and J by 0 bases, with 17 bases between the two germline ends. The CDR3 loop is CAISENPLGDFSYEQYF. In DNA form, the CDR3 reads TGTGCCATCAGTGAGAACCCCCTCGGCGACTTCTCCTACGAGCAGTACTTC.

The chain combines TRBV5-1 with TRBJ2-2; D possibly corresponds to TRBD2 (6 bases). The CDR3 is 16 residues long. V shed 5 bases and J shed 4 bases, with 18 bases lying between them. Per germline, CDR1 SGHRS and CDR2 YFSETQ. This CDR3 is CASRDERLVPTGELFF. CDR3 DNA sequence: TGCGCCAGCAGGGATGAGAGACTAGTGCCCACCGGGGAGCTGTTTTTT.

The chain carries TRBV7-9 and TRBJ2-1, with TRBD1 matching 9 bases. Germline V gives CDR1 SEHNR, CDR2 FQNEAQ (reference sequence). The CDR3 has 15 residues. Losses at the gene ends were 5 bases for V and 9 bases for J; bases not matched to a gene: 11. This chain's CDR3 is CASSATGGLTGEQFF. In DNA, the CDR3 is TGTGCCAGCAGCGCAACAGGGGGCCTCACGGGTGAGCAGTTCTTC.

V usage is TRBV28 and J usage is TRBJ2-1; 9 bases are shared with TRBD2. CDR3 length: 16 amino acids. The V gene's germline CDR1 is MDHEN and CDR2 SYDVKM. V shed 3 bases, J shed 0 bases, and the junction held 3 bases outside the gene matches. The CDR3 DNA sequence: TGTGCCAGCAGTTTCAGACTAGCGGACTCCTACAATGAGCAGTTCTTC. It translates to CASSFRLADSYNEQFF.